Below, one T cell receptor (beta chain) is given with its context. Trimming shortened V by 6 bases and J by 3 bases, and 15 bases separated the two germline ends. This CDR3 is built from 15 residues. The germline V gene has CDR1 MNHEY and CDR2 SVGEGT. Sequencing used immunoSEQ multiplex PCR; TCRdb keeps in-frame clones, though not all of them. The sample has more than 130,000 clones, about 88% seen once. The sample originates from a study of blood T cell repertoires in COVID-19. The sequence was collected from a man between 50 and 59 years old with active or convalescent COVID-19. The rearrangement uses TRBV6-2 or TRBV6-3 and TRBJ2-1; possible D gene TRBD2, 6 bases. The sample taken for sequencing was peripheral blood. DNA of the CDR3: TGTGCCAGCAGCAGACGGGAGCCTTTCTACAATGAGCAGTTCTTC. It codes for CASSRREPFYNEQFF.